This paragraph covers one TCR beta chain sequence. The germline V gene has CDR1 MGHRA and CDR2 YSYEKL. The CDR3 loop spans 14 amino acids. Trimming left V 0 bases short and J 2 bases short, with 7 bases between. This sample was taken from a study of identical twins. TCRdb passed the 5' RACE reads through MiXCR, listing each CDR3 protein once. Among about 300,000 distinct CDR3 sequences listed, more than 9% were seen once. This sample also belongs to another study, concerning yellow fever vaccine responses in identical twins.

The sequence came from a woman aged 18-29 years in good health. The specimen sequenced was CD8+ T cells sorted from blood. This chain connects TRBV4-1 to TRBJ2-5; no reliable D call. DNA for the CDR3: TGCGCCAGCAGCCAAGACCCGGCTCAAGAGACCCAGTACTTC. Residues: CASSQDPAQETQYF.